This entry describes one T cell receptor (beta chain). Its antigen remains unidentified. No base quality information exists; no much larger clone differs at one position. The V end loses 4 bases and the J end loses 5 bases, and a stretch of 15 bases separates them. The germline V gene yields SGHRS for CDR1 and YFSETQ for CDR2. The CDR3 contains 14 residues, cysteine and phenylalanine counted. The read is trimmed to its CDR3 DNA, 42 bases read in frame from base 1. The immunoSEQ Assay, a bias-controlled multiplex PCR, was used to amplify TCRbeta CDR3 regions from genomic DNA. The paper's processing steps were these. The number of nucleated cells in each sample was estimated from the amplification of reference gene primers within the assay. Sequence reads were collapsed and filtered to measure the absolute abundance of every unique TCRbeta CDR3 rearrangement. For each sample, productive Simpson clonality was calculated as the square root of Simpson's diversity index over productive rearrangements. The table comes from immuneACCESS by way of TCRdb, which keeps in-frame sequences with V and J called. Part of the clones is missing from these tables; in studies checked, under half for an unresolved V gene and the rest for unknown reasons. V and J calls and clone size are given by that table; D and trimming were obtained from the DNA. The sample profile shows about 160,000 clones; roughly 80% of them were found once. The ten largest clones add up to 7% to 10% of the sample.

Whole blood was collected in K2EDTA tubes by collaborating institutions according to the institutions' own protocols. For TCRbeta analysis, collaborator samples were shipped as frozen whole blood, as isolated PBMCs, or as DNA extracted from either sample type. This entry is derived from a study of blood T cell repertoires in COVID-19 (dated by TCRdb to 2020 to 2022). In terms of the full investigation: Collaborator samples came from the United States, Italy and Spain and covered acute and convalescent phases of COVID-19. The dataset comprised deeply sampled blood TCRbeta repertoires from subjects exposed to, actively infected with, or recovered from COVID-19. The repertoires were released in a freely available public database meant as a resource for research on the immune response to SARS-CoV-2. The samples were drawn from two sources: the first 160 participants of the ongoing ImmuneRACE study, and 950 to 1,500 subjects contributed by 6 global collaborators. Where available, HLA class I and class II types were obtained from metadata supplied by the sample provider rather than from assay-based typing. The prospective study material was composed of cDNA or gDNA derived from T cells, B-cell-depleted T cells, or PBMCs. A de-identified subject ID, COVID-19 status, age in years and sex were almost always included in the sample metadata.

Study-wide conclusions, independent of this receptor: Clinical and demographic metadata were provided uncurated, with the amount varying by source and participant.

This chain is built from TRBV5-1 and TRBJ1-1; tentative D gene TRBD1, with 5 bases matching. The sample consisted of peripheral blood. The sequence was collected from a man in his sixties with acute or convalescent COVID-19. In nucleotides, the sequence is TGCGCCAGCAGCGGGGGGTTTGGCGAGACTGAAGCTTTCTTT. This gives the protein CASSGGFGETEAFF.